This T cell receptor (beta chain) is from a study of T cell repertoires in cytomegalovirus infection. The wider study: Use of recently identified HLA-C-restricted and well-studied HLA-B-restricted CMV epitopes was part of the study. Indications came from public TCR beta signatures; they pointed to CMV infection and to a matching HLA type.

This clonotype showed up just a few times. The antigen remains unidentified. TCRdb re-derived calls from the reads in MiXCR, one entry per CDR3 protein. The sample lists 900,000 to 950,000 distinct CDR3 sequences, roughly 31% occurring once. Germline V gene lookup returns CDR1 LNHDA and CDR2 SQIVND (reference sequence). The V gene end was trimmed by 6 bases and the J gene end by 7 bases; junction bases not matched to a gene: 11. This CDR3 spans 14 amino acids. Whole-study results and caveats: Carriers of CMV and the relevant HLA type were discriminated by public TCR beta frequency. In two of eight donors, the top clonotype was HLA-C-restricted CMV-specific.

The chain has TRBV19 and TRBJ1-1; 7 bases are a match to TRBD1. The TCR comes from a human donor in good health (CMV status not recorded). Some clones in this sample may be carry-over from other donors' samples. Sequenced material: cultured CD8+ T cells from PBMCs, taken from culture after CMV antigen stimulation. This CDR3 reads CASSVLGTDFEAFF. The CDR3 nucleotides read TGTGCCAGTAGCGTACTAGGGACAGATTTTGAAGCTTTCTTT.